This T cell receptor beta chain was obtained from a study of cytomegalovirus exposure and HLA in healthy donors. Overall study findings and caveats: Common viral pathogens (according to a later analysis) appeared linked to several of the most significant clusters. Previous analysis showed most TCR beta V segments were productive about 87% or about 30% of the time. Whilst most TCR sequences proved rare, a subset of public TCRs occurred across many donors.

Trimming removed 0 bases at V and 6 bases at J, with 11 bases between. CDR1 and CDR2 (germline): GTSNPN, SVGIG (reference sequence). The CDR3 consists of 13 residues. As concerns this clone: Its antigen is currently unknown.

PCR employed 60 Vbeta and 13 Jbeta primers. This table comes from immunoSEQ multiplex PCR, and its TCRdb copy is limited to in-frame clones, with some not included. Altogether approximately 300,000 clones are present, roughly 86% being singletons, with the ten largest covering 1.5% to 2.5%. The source is a woman between 40 and 50 years old in good health and CMV-seropositive. The rearrangement uses TRBV30 and TRBJ1-2; a weak D match, TRBD1 (5 bases). Material for sequencing was PBMCs. The CDR3 nucleotides are TGTGCCTGGAGTGTGGGAACGGGGGATGGCTACACCTTC. This sequence encodes CAWSVGTGDGYTF.